These T cell receptor beta chains were read from a single sample in a study of CD8 T cells in Susac syndrome. TCRdb itself ran the immunoSEQ multiplex PCR reads through MiXCR, one entry per CDR3 protein. Here the sample spans roughly 250,000 distinct CDR3 sequences, 96% being singletons. Sample: CD4+ T cells from PBMCs. The source of these receptors is a human donor with Susac syndrome. CDR3s leave out the opening cysteine and the closing phenylalanine or tryptophan. The D gene is left open where the match is weak.

D: -
V: TRBV4-1
J: TRBJ2-1
CDR3: ASSQDRRGEQF

D: -
V: TRBV6-5
J: TRBJ2-3
CDR3: ASSYSSKVRPAQY

D: -
V: TRBV6-1
J: TRBJ2-3
CDR3: ASSGLVPAQLQY

D: -
V: TRBV5-6
J: TRBJ2-7
CDR3: ASRPRISSYEQY

D: -
V: TRBV27
J: TRBJ2-2
CDR3: ASSSLSAGELF

D: -
V: TRBV4-1
J: TRBJ1-2
CDR3: ASSQGNQLTYGYT

D: -
V: TRBV18
J: TRBJ2-7
CDR3: ASSPFESEQY

D: TRBD2
V: TRBV19
J: TRBJ2-1
CDR3: ASRASGSSNEQF

D: -
V: TRBV6-1
J: TRBJ2-5
CDR3: ASSQRPLWVRETQY

D: -
V: TRBV4-1
J: TRBJ2-7
CDR3: ASSQPGLPYEQY

D: TRBD2
V: TRBV24-1
J: TRBJ2-1
CDR3: ATSETSGLAGGFNEQF

D: -
V: TRBV30
J: TRBJ1-2
CDR3: AWSVAGVVPYGYT

D: TRBD1
V: TRBV29-1
J: TRBJ1-5
CDR3: SVRGTGDQPQH

D: -
V: TRBV13
J: TRBJ2-6
CDR3: ASRLSGANVLT

D: -
V: TRBV9
J: TRBJ2-7
CDR3: ASSVGGNGGQY

D: -
V: TRBV9
J: TRBJ2-1
CDR3: ASSVRGYPYNEQF

D: -
V: TRBV18
J: TRBJ2-6
CDR3: ASSPLLDSGANVLT

D: TRBD1
V: TRBV29-1
J: TRBJ2-7
CDR3: SVTGGVTYEQY

D: -
V: TRBV4-1
J: TRBJ1-2
CDR3: ASSPTGLGGYT

D: -
V: TRBV5-1
J: TRBJ2-1
CDR3: ASSLRLEGLGEQF

D: TRBD1
V: TRBV7-2
J: TRBJ2-5
CDR3: ASRSTGVWETQY

D: -
V: TRBV18
J: TRBJ2-3
CDR3: ASSPVGDTQY

D: TRBD2
V: TRBV4-1
J: TRBJ2-1
CDR3: ASSQVSSGRYNEQF

D: -
V: TRBV7-9
J: TRBJ2-7
CDR3: ASRPSCEQY

D: -
V: TRBV12-3/TRBV12-4
J: TRBJ2-7
CDR3: ASSLNRVGGEQY

D: -
V: TRBV9
J: TRBJ1-2
CDR3: ASSVGGQANYGYT

D: TRBD1
V: TRBV4-1
J: TRBJ1-2
CDR3: ASRRMAGGAEGYT

D: TRBD1
V: TRBV2
J: TRBJ2-5
CDR3: ASRGTGKETQY

D: -
V: TRBV29-1
J: TRBJ2-3
CDR3: SVELRDLPSTDTQY

D: -
V: TRBV12-3/TRBV12-4
J: TRBJ2-3
CDR3: ASSPSHDTQY

D: TRBD1
V: TRBV11-2
J: TRBJ2-3
CDR3: ASSLVGQGRTDTQY

D: TRBD2
V: TRBV15
J: TRBJ2-5
CDR3: ATSKLLAGGGETQY

D: -
V: TRBV12-3/TRBV12-4
J: TRBJ1-2
CDR3: ASSLGSGDGYT

D: -
V: TRBV5-1
J: TRBJ1-3
CDR3: ASSPMTGSTPGNTIY

D: -
V: TRBV12-3/TRBV12-4
J: TRBJ1-1
CDR3: ASSCGAF

D: -
V: TRBV20-1
J: TRBJ2-2
CDR3: SASAPVGTGELF

D: -
V: TRBV4-1
J: TRBJ2-7
CDR3: ASSQDLGPYEQY

D: -
V: TRBV9
J: TRBJ2-3
CDR3: ASSVPGDRTDTQY

D: TRBD1
V: TRBV9
J: TRBJ2-7
CDR3: ASSGGQGGYEQY

D: TRBD1
V: TRBV10-3
J: TRBJ2-7
CDR3: AISGNYGQASYEQY

D: TRBD1
V: TRBV6-5
J: TRBJ2-7
CDR3: ASSPTGTAFYEQY

D: -
V: TRBV18
J: TRBJ2-7
CDR3: ASSPPGLALKYEQY

D: -
V: TRBV4-1
J: TRBJ2-7
CDR3: ASSQTDRSYEQY

D: -
V: TRBV20-1
J: TRBJ2-5
CDR3: SAPLHKETQY

D: -
V: TRBV19
J: TRBJ2-1
CDR3: ASSSSRLQSNEQF

D: -
V: TRBV29-1
J: TRBJ2-1
CDR3: SVERGGNEQF

D: TRBD2
V: TRBV10-3
J: TRBJ2-7
CDR3: AISESRSSGYEQY

D: -
V: TRBV7-6
J: TRBJ2-7
CDR3: ASSLAVGPGDEQY

D: -
V: TRBV20-1
J: TRBJ1-2
CDR3: SARDAWTSPYGYT

D: TRBD2
V: TRBV5-1
J: TRBJ2-3
CDR3: ASSSGLARTDTQY

D: TRBD1
V: TRBV20-1
J: TRBJ1-5
CDR3: SARTIGTGNQPQH

D: -
V: TRBV2
J: TRBJ1-5
CDR3: ASTQGGAKSQPQH

D: TRBD2
V: TRBV20-1
J: TRBJ2-5
CDR3: SARASGIGETQY

D: -
V: TRBV20-1
J: TRBJ2-2
CDR3: SATYDTGELF

D: -
V: TRBV2
J: TRBJ1-2
CDR3: ASSSDTSAHYGYT

D: -
V: TRBV3-1
J: TRBJ1-1
CDR3: ASSRDGPRGATEAF

D: -
V: TRBV20-1
J: TRBJ1-2
CDR3: SARDPGSLRGYT

D: TRBD2
V: TRBV24-1
J: TRBJ2-4
CDR3: ATSDGGRGPRKNIQY

D: -
V: TRBV11-2
J: TRBJ2-5
CDR3: ASSLNRNQETQY